Listed below are T cell receptor beta chains from one sample, sequenced in a study of T cells after yellow fever vaccination. TCRdb redid the calling of the 5' RACE reads with MiXCR, one entry per CDR3 protein. The sample carries fewer than 650,000 distinct CDR3 sequences, 21% recorded once. The starting material was PBMCs, obtained 21 days after the first yellow fever vaccination. These receptors originate from a man aged 18 to 29 who received the YFV17D yellow fever vaccine. Each CDR3 is given with its conserved first and last residue. The order of the fields is CDR3 protein, V gene, J gene.

cdr3_aa: CASSPRTGEDTQYF
v_call: TRBV18
j_call: TRBJ2-3

cdr3_aa: CASQPYSTDTQYF
v_call: TRBV6-1
j_call: TRBJ2-3

cdr3_aa: CASDGVDGYTF
v_call: TRBV25-1
j_call: TRBJ1-2

cdr3_aa: CSALGPGASLYGYTF
v_call: TRBV20-1
j_call: TRBJ1-2

cdr3_aa: CASSSNDGQGLSMQETQYF
v_call: TRBV21-1
j_call: TRBJ2-5

cdr3_aa: CASSVMGSGDTQYF
v_call: TRBV9
j_call: TRBJ2-3

cdr3_aa: CASSYGGGAKNIQYF
v_call: TRBV6-5
j_call: TRBJ2-4

cdr3_aa: CASSQKDRGRVTGELFF
v_call: TRBV4-2
j_call: TRBJ2-2

cdr3_aa: CASSSQGAPSPLHF
v_call: TRBV5-1
j_call: TRBJ1-6

cdr3_aa: CASSGGQGYNQPQHF
v_call: TRBV6-1
j_call: TRBJ1-5

cdr3_aa: CASSPVGGRDPGELFF
v_call: TRBV12-3/TRBV12-4
j_call: TRBJ2-2

cdr3_aa: CATSDPPQETQYF
v_call: TRBV24-1
j_call: TRBJ2-5

cdr3_aa: CASSYDPRWVMNTEAFF
v_call: TRBV6-5
j_call: TRBJ1-1

cdr3_aa: CASSLASSNQPQHF
v_call: TRBV5-5
j_call: TRBJ1-5

cdr3_aa: CASSYSGLASTDTQYF
v_call: TRBV6-5
j_call: TRBJ2-3

cdr3_aa: CATSTRYRAGANVLTF
v_call: TRBV15
j_call: TRBJ2-6

cdr3_aa: CASSVSRAYNEQFF
v_call: TRBV5-1
j_call: TRBJ2-1

cdr3_aa: CSARGYSGAPDTQYF
v_call: TRBV20-1
j_call: TRBJ2-3

cdr3_aa: CSATDGVVKTQYF
v_call: TRBV20-1
j_call: TRBJ2-5

cdr3_aa: CATSRVAGPITDTQYF
v_call: TRBV15
j_call: TRBJ2-3

cdr3_aa: CSVAGAYGYTF
v_call: TRBV29-1
j_call: TRBJ1-2

cdr3_aa: CASSSAGGAYEQYF
v_call: TRBV5-6
j_call: TRBJ2-7

cdr3_aa: CSAPRSTDTQYF
v_call: TRBV20-1
j_call: TRBJ2-3

cdr3_aa: CASSPAGERNGYTF
v_call: TRBV28
j_call: TRBJ1-2

cdr3_aa: CATHTTGTRGSEQFF
v_call: TRBV6-1
j_call: TRBJ2-1

cdr3_aa: CASSIGTGGNEQYF
v_call: TRBV5-1
j_call: TRBJ2-7

cdr3_aa: CASREWTAETQYF
v_call: TRBV6-1
j_call: TRBJ2-5

cdr3_aa: CSAGDLGNTEAFF
v_call: TRBV29-1
j_call: TRBJ1-1

cdr3_aa: CATGAGQSNQPQHF
v_call: TRBV15
j_call: TRBJ1-5

cdr3_aa: CASGGQNTGELFF
v_call: TRBV4-1
j_call: TRBJ2-2

cdr3_aa: CASSSPAGETQYF
v_call: TRBV7-6
j_call: TRBJ2-5

cdr3_aa: CASSTPGGRHSGANVLTF
v_call: TRBV9
j_call: TRBJ2-6

cdr3_aa: CSARTGPINQPQHF
v_call: TRBV20-1
j_call: TRBJ1-5

cdr3_aa: CASRGLSAKNIQYF
v_call: TRBV6-2/TRBV6-3
j_call: TRBJ2-4

cdr3_aa: CASSHIYGGGSTDTQYF
v_call: TRBV11-2
j_call: TRBJ2-3

cdr3_aa: CASSSGGEGAGAEAFF
v_call: TRBV5-4
j_call: TRBJ1-1

cdr3_aa: CATTGIAKNIQYF
v_call: TRBV19
j_call: TRBJ2-4

cdr3_aa: CASSQMALEGDTQYF
v_call: TRBV7-3
j_call: TRBJ2-3

cdr3_aa: CASSLWGHVEQFF
v_call: TRBV7-9
j_call: TRBJ2-1

cdr3_aa: CSASVLPSYNEQFF
v_call: TRBV20-1
j_call: TRBJ2-1

cdr3_aa: CASTGQNGQGNSPLHF
v_call: TRBV12-3/TRBV12-4
j_call: TRBJ1-6

cdr3_aa: CASSYRREFSPLHF
v_call: TRBV6-5
j_call: TRBJ1-6

cdr3_aa: CASSPSWAVTGELFF
v_call: TRBV10-1
j_call: TRBJ2-2

cdr3_aa: CSVAGSAAQETQYF
v_call: TRBV29-1
j_call: TRBJ2-5

cdr3_aa: CSARASFSFSGGPQETQYF
v_call: TRBV20-1
j_call: TRBJ2-5

cdr3_aa: CASSQQGDGETQYF
v_call: TRBV6-1
j_call: TRBJ2-5

cdr3_aa: CASSQERHGELFF
v_call: TRBV4-3
j_call: TRBJ2-2

cdr3_aa: CASSSSTDQPQHF
v_call: TRBV7-2
j_call: TRBJ1-5

cdr3_aa: CASIQNEKLFF
v_call: TRBV6-1
j_call: TRBJ1-4

cdr3_aa: CASSQGTGGYTEAFF
v_call: TRBV4-3
j_call: TRBJ1-1

cdr3_aa: CASSQRGQTQETQYF
v_call: TRBV3-1
j_call: TRBJ2-5

cdr3_aa: CSATTETNYGYTF
v_call: TRBV20-1
j_call: TRBJ1-2